The present entry profiles one T cell receptor (beta chain) with its context. Antigen: not known. CDR3 size: 15 residues. Germline CDR1 reads SGHRS; CDR2 reads YFSETQ. Between the trimmed V and J ends, which lost 4 bases and 5 bases, there was a span of 18 bases. The sample belongs to a study of Tregs in tolerant kidney transplant recipients. Study information: Sorting used antibodies to exclude donor cells. Study conclusions and caveats: Findings come from small patient numbers and require larger validation. This study did not directly address biological reproducibility. The most relevant donor-specific Treg TCRbeta repertoire apparently came from expansion with activated donor B cells.

Data came from immunoSEQ multiplex PCR; TCRdb stores just in-frame clones and leaves some out. The sample lists fewer than 45,000 clones; less than 97% were seen once. The genes are TRBV5-1 and TRBJ1-2, with a weak D call TRBD1 (5 bases). The specimen sequenced was Tregs from blood cultured with allogeneic cells. The TCR comes from a human donor in good health. CDR3 amino acids: CASSPDPLTAYGYTF. CDR3 coding DNA: TGCGCCAGCAGCCCAGACCCCCTGACAGCTTATGGCTACACCTTC.